In its sample, the clone carrying this T cell receptor beta chain was seen many times. No antigen is known for it. This CDR3 has 17 residues. With 1 base removed from V and 0 bases from J, the gap between germline ends came to 13 bases. MiXCR was run by TCRdb on the 5' RACE reads, yielding one entry per CDR3 protein. This sample has about 46,000 distinct CDR3 sequences, with over 5% found just once. The data were taken from a study of early T cells in non-severe SARS-CoV-2 infection. On the study more broadly: Sequenced bulk RNA came from whole blood that was unsorted, and chains were unpaired.

Study outcomes and limitations: Reliance on VDJdb matching favored anti-spike CD8 responses; private and CD4 specificities were missed.

The input for sequencing was whole blood, taken at baseline. This receptor was identified in an adult who was a healthcare worker with PCR-confirmed SARS-CoV-2 infection or an uninfected control (not recorded which). The chain has TRBV12-3 or TRBV12-4 and TRBJ1-5, with D unclear. CDR3 DNA sequence: TGTGCCAGCAGTTTAGAGAGGAGCTTCTATAGCAATCAGCCCCAGCATTTT. It encodes CASSLERSFYSNQPQHF.